Shown below are 20 T cell receptor beta chains from a single sample sequenced in a study of T cell responses to AZD1222 COVID-19 vaccine (dated by TCRdb to the early 2020s). The intended sense of this specimen's time point label: baseline before first vaccination. Library preparation was by the immunoSEQ multiplex PCR assay. Drawn from immuneACCESS, this table holds only the in-frame rearrangements with V and J called that TCRdb kept. Clones are partly lost; checked studies trace under half to an unresolved V gene and leave the rest unexplained. A total of about 150,000 clones appear in this sample, more than 75% of them only once. The ten top clones hold approximately 20% of the sample. Specimen: peripheral blood, collected on day 0 of AZD1222 vaccination. Receptors were obtained from an adult in good health.

The chain employs TRBV5-1 and TRBJ2-7; 15 bases align to TRBD2. Germline V gives CDR1 SGHRS, CDR2 YFSETQ. After removal of 3 bases from V and 6 bases from J, the junction contained 4 bases not matched to a gene. The CDR3 sequence is 15 residues long. CDR3 DNA: TGCGCCAGCAGCTGGACTAGCGGGAGGGCAGGCGAGCAGTACTTC. It codes for CASSWTSGRAGEQYF.

V and J are TRBV7-9 and TRBJ2-3, with a possible D match to TRBD2 (6 bases). V was shortened by 2 bases and J by 5 bases, with 8 bases between the two germline ends. CDR1 SEHNR and CDR2 FQNEAQ come from the germline V gene (reference sequence). This CDR3 region has 13 residues. The CDR3 DNA reads as TGTGCCAGCAGCTTATACGGGAGAGATACGCAGTATTTT. Protein: CASSLYGRDTQYF.

This sequence joins TRBV28 and TRBJ1-6; D remains unclear. The V gene lost 7 bases and the J gene lost 6 bases, with 13 bases spanning the gap. The germline gives CDR1 MDHEN, CDR2 SYDVKM. The CDR3 spans 14 residues. The CDR3 DNA follows: TGTGCCAGCACCCCGACAATAGTTAATTCACCCCTCCACTTT. It codes for CASTPTIVNSPLHF. Full variable domain (remainder filled in from reference TRBV28 and TRBJ1-6): DVKVTQSSRYLVKRTGEKVFLECVQDMDHENMFWYRQDPGLGLRLIYFSYDVKMKEKGDIPEGYSVSREKKERFSLILESASTNQTSMYLCASTPTIVNSPLHFGNGTRLTVT.

This clone appeared a single time. The J gene is TRBJ1-1, the V gene TRBV5-1; 7 bases match TRBD1. Germline values: CDR1 SGHRS, CDR2 YFSETQ. The CDR3 contains 14 residues. The trim removed 6 bases at V and 2 bases at J, leaving 7 bases unmatched. The CDR3 DNA reads TGCGCCAGCAAACGGCAGGGGGAAAACACTGAAGCTTTCTTT. Its translation: CASKRQGENTEAFF.

The chain has TRBV2 and TRBJ2-7; 9 bases fit TRBD1. This CDR3 comprises 14 residues. The germline V gene encodes CDR1 SNHLY and CDR2 FYNNEI. Trimming removed 8 bases from V and 2 bases from J; junction bases left unmatched: 7. CDR3 sequence (DNA): TGTGCCAGCCAGGGGGGACAGGGCACCTACGAGCAGTACTTC. Translation: CASQGGQGTYEQYF.

The gene calls are TRBV6-5 and TRBJ2-5; D gene uncertain. CDR1 is MNHEY and CDR2 is SVGAGI in the germline V gene. V shed 2 bases and J shed 4 bases, with 8 bases lying between them. This CDR3 spans 13 amino acids. DNA of the CDR3: TGTGCCAGCAGTTACGTGACGGGAGAGACCCAGTACTTC. Amino acids: CASSYVTGETQYF.

This sequence joins TRBV5-6 and TRBJ1-2, with D possibly being TRBD1 (5 bases). V was pared by 2 bases and J by 3 bases, with 11 bases between. Germline assignment: CDR1 SGHDT and CDR2 YYEEEE. The CDR3 runs to 14 residues. This chain's CDR3 is CASSFWGEHYGYTF. The CDR3 DNA sequence: TGTGCCAGCAGCTTCTGGGGGGAGCACTATGGCTACACCTTC.

The chain links TRBV5-8 to TRBJ2-5; 10 bases are shared with TRBD1. CDR3 length: 17 amino acids. The J segment lost 9 bases and the V segment lost 4 bases, leaving 18 bases of the junction unmatched. Germline lookup yields CDR1 SGHTS and CDR2 YDEGEE. The CDR3 loop reads CASSPGTGARREEAQYF. The DNA for the CDR3 is TGTGCCAGCAGCCCGGGGACAGGGGCCCGGAGGGAGGAGGCCCAGTACTTC. Variable domain in full (rest from reference TRBV5-8 and TRBJ2-5): EAGVTQSPTHLIKTRGQQATLRCSPISGHTSVYWYQQALGLGLQFLLWYDEGEERNRGNFPPRFSGRQFPNYSSELNVNALELEDSALYLCASSPGTGARREEAQYFGPGTRLLVL.

DNA for the CDR3: TGTGCCAGTGAGGGGACTACCCTTAGAGAGCAGTTCTTC. Translating it yields CASEGTTLREQFF. The chain couples TRBV19 to TRBJ2-1, with 7 bases fitting TRBD2. Per germline, CDR1 LNHDA and CDR2 SQIVND (reference sequence). V gave up 8 bases and J gave up 10 bases; unmatched junction bases: 11. This CDR3 comprises 13 residues.

The chain has TRBV15 and TRBJ2-2; 7 nucleotides agree with TRBD2. In germline, CDR1 is LNHNV, CDR2 YYDKDF (reference sequence). V lost 0 bases, J lost 0 bases, and 4 bases stayed unmatched. The CDR3 sequence is 17 residues long. For the CDR3, the DNA is TGTGCCACCAGCAGAGATGCGGGGGTGGCGAACACCGGGGAGCTGTTTTTT. It yields the protein CATSRDAGVANTGELFF. The whole variable domain, remainder taken from reference TRBV15 and TRBJ2-2, is DAMVIQNPRYQVTQFGKPVTLSCSQTLNHNVMYWYQQKSSQAPKLLFHYYDKDFNNEADTPDNFQSRRPNTSFCFLDIRSPGLGDTAMYLCATSRDAGVANTGELFFGEGSRLTVL.

The chain joins TRBV24-1 to TRBJ1-1; D may be TRBD1 (5 bases). The CDR3 has 15 amino acids. The germline V and J ends were trimmed by 5 bases and 3 bases, with 15 bases remaining between them. Germline loops: CDR1 KGHDR, CDR2 SFDVKD. CDR3 sequence reads: CATSVEGKGYTEAFF. The CDR3 DNA follows: TGTGCCACCAGTGTTGAGGGGAAGGGGTACACTGAAGCTTTCTTT.

This clone was picked up one time. The J gene is TRBJ1-2, the V gene TRBV7-3; 11 bases align to TRBD1. Germline values: CDR1 SGHTA, CDR2 FQGTGA. V dropped 5 bases and J dropped 8; count of bases not matched to a gene: 7. The CDR3 extends over 14 amino acids. For the CDR3, the DNA is TGTGCCAGCAGCCCAACCGGGACAGGGGGGGGCTACACCTTC. Its translation: CASSPTGTGGGYTF.

In DNA, the CDR3 is TGTGCCAGCAGTTTATCGCGTGGAGGGGGCGGATACTATGGCTACACCTTC. Translated, it gives CASSLSRGGGGYYGYTF. This chain joins TRBV27 and TRBJ1-2, with 7 bases matching TRBD1. This CDR3 comprises 17 residues. Trimming removed 0 bases from V and 3 bases from J; junction bases left unmatched: 10. The germline V gene encodes CDR1 MNHEY and CDR2 SMNVEV (reference sequence).

The chain carries TRBV19 and TRBJ1-5; D is undetermined. The germline V gene has CDR1 LNHDA and CDR2 SQIVND (reference sequence). Trimming left V 6 bases short and J 0 bases short, with 9 bases between. The CDR3 extends over 14 amino acids. Written as DNA, the CDR3 is TGTGCCAGTAGCTCGACCTATAGCAATCAGCCCCAGCATTTT. It is translated as CASSSTYSNQPQHF.

The chain carries TRBV2 and TRBJ2-6; D not resolved. CDR1 is SNHLY and CDR2 is FYNNEI in the germline V gene. This CDR3 has 16 residues. V lost 2 bases and J lost 4, with 12 bases in between. The CDR3 spells CASSEISGEGANVLTF. CDR3 bases: TGTGCCAGCAGTGAAATCTCGGGTGAAGGGGCCAACGTCCTGACTTTC.

The chain combines TRBV9 with TRBJ1-1; D is unclear. Germline CDR1 reads SGDLS; CDR2 reads YYNGEE. The CDR3 has 14 amino acids. With 0 bases removed from V and 4 bases from J, the gap between germline ends came to 10 bases. CDR3: CASSVALGGTEAFF. In nucleotides, the CDR3 is TGTGCCAGCAGCGTAGCGCTAGGAGGCACTGAAGCTTTCTTT.

This clone was found a few times. This CDR3 is CASKGGTGGEKLFF. The DNA for the CDR3 is TGTGCCAGCAAAGGCGGGACAGGGGGCGAAAAACTGTTTTTT. The chain employs TRBV6-5 and TRBJ1-4; 12 bases are shared with TRBD1. CDR3 length equals 14 residues. J lost 8 bases, V lost 7 bases, and 5 bases had no gene match. The germline gives CDR1 MNHEY, CDR2 SVGAGI.

J is TRBJ2-2 and V is TRBV30, with D uncertain. V lost 2 bases and J 5 bases, leaving 9 bases between the germline ends. CDR1 is GTSNPN and CDR2 is SVGIG in the germline V gene (reference sequence). The CDR3 extends over 13 amino acids. The CDR3 DNA reads as TGTGCCTGGAGTCGGACGGTAACCGGGGAGCTGTTTTTT. It is translated as CAWSRTVTGELFF. The entire variable domain, with the rest obtained from reference TRBV30 and TRBJ2-2, is as follows: SQTIHQWPATLVQPVGSPLSLECTVEGTSNPNLYWYRQAAGRGLQLLFYSVGIGQISSEVPQNLSASRPQDRQFILSSKKLLLSDSGFYLCAWSRTVTGELFFGEGSRLTVL.

The chain recombines TRBV30 with TRBJ2-1, with a possible D match to TRBD1 (5 bases). There are 13 residues in the CDR3. CDR1 and CDR2 (germline): GTSNPN, SVGIG (reference sequence). The V end lost 3 bases, the J end lost 2 bases, and 8 bases lay between the germline ends. CDR3 amino acids: CAWRKTAYNEQFF. Written as DNA, the CDR3 is TGTGCCTGGAGGAAGACAGCCTACAATGAGCAGTTCTTC.

The chain's CDR3 is CASSFTDRDYGYTF. The CDR3 coding sequence is TGTGCCAGCAGCTTTACTGACAGGGACTATGGCTACACCTTC. The genes are TRBV5-4 and TRBJ1-2; TRBD1 matches 7 bases. CDR3 size: 14 residues. The ends lost 2 bases at V and 3 bases at J; junction bases unmatched: 4. The germline V gene encodes CDR1 SGHNT and CDR2 YYREEE (reference sequence).